This T cell receptor beta chain was profiled in a study of cytomegalovirus exposure and HLA in healthy donors. Study context: Sequencing of some 190 million T cells in an earlier analysis found around 120 million unique TCR beta sequences.

Of note for this clone: Its matching antigen is unknown.

Germline V gene lookup returns CDR1 SQVTM and CDR2 ANQGSEA. After removal of 3 bases from V and 9 bases from J, the junction contained 7 bases not matched to a gene. CDR3 length equals 14 residues. Primers included in the PCR were 60 Vbeta and 13 Jbeta primers. Profiled with immunoSEQ multiplex PCR; TCRdb holds only in-frame clones, not every one. The sample lists some 250,000 clones, about four fifths occurring once. Points from the study as a whole: A later analysis reportedly found that, within productive TCRs, an Asian-associated ancestry cluster had fewer N-insertions than the mean observed across the approximately 700 donors.

The chain links TRBV29-1 to TRBJ2-1; 11 nucleotides agree with TRBD2. This receptor was obtained from a woman aged 40 to 50 in good health and CMV-seropositive. The sequenced material came from PBMCs. This CDR3 is CSVDWLAGGGEQFF. The DNA of the CDR3 is TGCAGCGTTGACTGGCTAGCGGGAGGAGGTGAGCAGTTCTTC.